Below, one TCR beta chain is given with its context. Its specificity is not known. The repertoire was sequenced with immunoSEQ multiplex PCR; TCRdb's copy has only in-frame clones and lacks some. The sample has several thousand clones; roughly 71% are singletons. Germline CDR1 reads PRHDT; CDR2 reads FYEKMQ (reference sequence). The CDR3 covers 13 residues. V lost 4 bases and J 5 bases, leaving 11 bases between the germline ends. These data belong to a study of tumor-infiltrating lymphocytes in localized non-small cell lung cancer. The study's findings and limits: Different pieces of the same tissue went to different assays, confounding technical variation with intratumor heterogeneity.

The clonotype comes from a human donor with non-small cell lung cancer. This chain uses TRBV13 with TRBJ2-5; D unresolved. The sample comprised lung tumor tissue. The CDR3 is CASSSNPWETQYF. The CDR3 nucleotides are TGTGCCAGCAGCTCGAACCCCTGGGAGACCCAGTACTTC.